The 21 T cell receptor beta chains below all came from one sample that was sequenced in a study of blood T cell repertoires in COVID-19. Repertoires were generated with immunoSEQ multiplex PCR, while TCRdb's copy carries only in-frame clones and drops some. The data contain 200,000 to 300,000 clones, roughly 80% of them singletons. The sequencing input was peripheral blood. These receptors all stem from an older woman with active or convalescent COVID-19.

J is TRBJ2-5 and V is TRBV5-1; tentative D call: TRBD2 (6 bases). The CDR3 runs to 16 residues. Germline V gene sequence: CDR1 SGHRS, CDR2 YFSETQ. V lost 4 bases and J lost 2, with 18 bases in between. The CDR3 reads CASSPNGGGGQETQYF. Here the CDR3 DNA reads TGCGCCAGCAGCCCCAACGGGGGTGGGGGACAAGAGACCCAGTACTTC. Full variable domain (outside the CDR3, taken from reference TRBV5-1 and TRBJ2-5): KAGVTQTPRYLIKTRGQQVTLSCSPISGHRSVSWYQQTPGQGLQFLFEYFSETQRNKGNFPGRFSGRQFSNSRSEMNVSTLELGDSALYLCASSPNGGGGQETQYFGPGTRLLVL.

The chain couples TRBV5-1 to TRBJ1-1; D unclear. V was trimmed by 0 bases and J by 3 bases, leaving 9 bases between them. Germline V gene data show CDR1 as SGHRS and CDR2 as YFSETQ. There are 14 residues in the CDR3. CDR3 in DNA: TGCGCCAGCAGCTTGGCTGAGGGTTACACTGAAGCTTTCTTT. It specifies CASSLAEGYTEAFF.

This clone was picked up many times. The CDR3, as DNA: TGTGCCAGCTCACCCGGGGGGGCCAACGGGGAGCTGTTTTTT. Amino acids: CASSPGGANGELFF. The rearrangement links TRBV18 to TRBJ2-2; 8 nucleotides align to TRBD2. The CDR3 covers 14 residues. Germline trimming cut 3 bases from V and 7 bases from J; bases unmatched to any gene: 4. The germline gives CDR1 KGHSH, CDR2 LQKENI.

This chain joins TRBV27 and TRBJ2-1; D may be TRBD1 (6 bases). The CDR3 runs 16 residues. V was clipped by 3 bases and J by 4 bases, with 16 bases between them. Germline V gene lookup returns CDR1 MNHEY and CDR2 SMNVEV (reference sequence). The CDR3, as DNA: TGTGCCAGCAGTTTGGAAAGGGGGTCAGGGTACAATGAGCAGTTCTTC. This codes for CASSLERGSGYNEQFF.

The CDR3 loop reads CASSLGQGLYGGNTIYF. DNA of the CDR3: TGCGCCAGCAGCTTGGGACAGGGGTTATACGGTGGAAACACCATATATTTT. This sequence joins TRBV5-1 and TRBJ1-3; TRBD1 matches at 8 bases. The CDR3 is 17 residues long. The germline V gene has CDR1 SGHRS and CDR2 YFSETQ. V was pared by 0 bases and J by 3 bases, with 8 bases of the junction left unmatched.

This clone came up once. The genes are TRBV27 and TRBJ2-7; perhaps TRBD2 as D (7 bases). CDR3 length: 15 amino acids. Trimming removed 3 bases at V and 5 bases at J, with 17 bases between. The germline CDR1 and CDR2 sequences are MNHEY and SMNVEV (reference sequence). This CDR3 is CASSFLGGGRNEQYF. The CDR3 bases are TGTGCCAGCAGTTTCCTAGGGGGGGGGAGGAACGAGCAGTACTTC.

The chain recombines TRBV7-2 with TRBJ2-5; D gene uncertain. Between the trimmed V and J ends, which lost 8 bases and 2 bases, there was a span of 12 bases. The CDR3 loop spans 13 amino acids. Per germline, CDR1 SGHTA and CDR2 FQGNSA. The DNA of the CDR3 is TGTGCCAGCTCGACGGAGCGTCAAGAGACCCAGTACTTC. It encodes CASSTERQETQYF.

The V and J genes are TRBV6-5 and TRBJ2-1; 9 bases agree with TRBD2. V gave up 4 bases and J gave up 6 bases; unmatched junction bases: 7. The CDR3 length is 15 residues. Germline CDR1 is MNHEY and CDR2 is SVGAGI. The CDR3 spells CASSFHERGANEQFF. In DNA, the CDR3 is TGTGCCAGCAGTTTCCACGAGCGGGGGGCCAATGAGCAGTTCTTC.

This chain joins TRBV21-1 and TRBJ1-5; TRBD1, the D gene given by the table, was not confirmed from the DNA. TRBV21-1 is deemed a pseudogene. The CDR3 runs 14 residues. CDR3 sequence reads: CASQTGTGHQPQHF. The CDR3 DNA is TGTGCCAGCCAAACCGGGACAGGGCATCAGCCCCAGCATTTT.

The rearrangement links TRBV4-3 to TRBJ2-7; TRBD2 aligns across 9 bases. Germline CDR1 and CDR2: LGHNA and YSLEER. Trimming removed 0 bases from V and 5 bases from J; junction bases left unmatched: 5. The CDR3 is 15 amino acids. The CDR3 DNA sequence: TGCGCCAGCAGCCAAGATGAGCGGGGGGTGAACGAGCAGTACTTC. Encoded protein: CASSQDERGVNEQYF.

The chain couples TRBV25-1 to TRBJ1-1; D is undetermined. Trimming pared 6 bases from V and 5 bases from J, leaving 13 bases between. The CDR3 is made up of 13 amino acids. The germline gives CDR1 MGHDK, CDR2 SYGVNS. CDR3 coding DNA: TGTGCCAGCAGCCCTATGGGAGGAACTGAAGCTTTCTTT. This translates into CASSPMGGTEAFF. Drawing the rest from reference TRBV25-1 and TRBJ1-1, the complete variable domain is EADIYQTPRYLVIGTGKKITLECSQTMGHDKMYWYQQDPGMELHLIHYSYGVNSTEKGDLSSESTVSRIRTEHFPLTLESARPSHTSQYLCASSPMGGTEAFFGQGTRLTVV.

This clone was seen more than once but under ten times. CDR3 loop: CASRSEGTEAFF. The CDR3 DNA reads as TGTGCCAGCAGGTCGGAGGGCACTGAAGCTTTCTTT. This rearrangement joins TRBV3-1 (or the pseudogene TRBV3-2) to TRBJ1-1; no reliable D call. This CDR3 region has 12 residues. Germline V CDR1 and CDR2: LGHDT, YNNKEL (reference sequence). Trimming took off 6 bases at V and 4 bases at J, with 9 bases between the two ends.

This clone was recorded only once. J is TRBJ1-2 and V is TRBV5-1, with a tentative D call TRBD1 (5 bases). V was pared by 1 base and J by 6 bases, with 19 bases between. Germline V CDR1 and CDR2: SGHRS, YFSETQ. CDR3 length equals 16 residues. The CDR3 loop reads CASSLTQQTDSHGYTF. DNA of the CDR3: TGCGCCAGCAGCTTGACCCAACAGACAGATAGCCATGGCTACACCTTC.

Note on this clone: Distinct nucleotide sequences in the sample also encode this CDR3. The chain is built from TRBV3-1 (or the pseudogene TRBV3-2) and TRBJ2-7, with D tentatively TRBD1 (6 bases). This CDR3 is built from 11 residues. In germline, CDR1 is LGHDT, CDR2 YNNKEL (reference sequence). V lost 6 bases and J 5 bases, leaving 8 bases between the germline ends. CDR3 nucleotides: TGTGCCAGCAGGGGGGCCAACGAGCAGTACTTC. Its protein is CASRGANEQYF.

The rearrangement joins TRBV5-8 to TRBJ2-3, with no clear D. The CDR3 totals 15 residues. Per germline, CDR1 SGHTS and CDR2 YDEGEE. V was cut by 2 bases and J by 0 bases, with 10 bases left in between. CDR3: CASSFGFSSTDTQYF. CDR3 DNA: TGTGCCAGCAGCTTTGGCTTCTCTAGCACAGATACGCAGTATTTT. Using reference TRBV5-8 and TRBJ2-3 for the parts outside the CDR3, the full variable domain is EAGVTQSPTHLIKTRGQQATLRCSPISGHTSVYWYQQALGLGLQFLLWYDEGEERNRGNFPPRFSGRQFPNYSSELNVNALELEDSALYLCASSFGFSSTDTQYFGPGTRLTVL.

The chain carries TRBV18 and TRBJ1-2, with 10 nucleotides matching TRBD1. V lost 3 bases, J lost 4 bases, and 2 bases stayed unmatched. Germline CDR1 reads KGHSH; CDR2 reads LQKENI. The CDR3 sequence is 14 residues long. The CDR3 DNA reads TGTGCCAGCTCACCCGGGACAGGGGCCTATGGCTACACCTTC. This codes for CASSPGTGAYGYTF.

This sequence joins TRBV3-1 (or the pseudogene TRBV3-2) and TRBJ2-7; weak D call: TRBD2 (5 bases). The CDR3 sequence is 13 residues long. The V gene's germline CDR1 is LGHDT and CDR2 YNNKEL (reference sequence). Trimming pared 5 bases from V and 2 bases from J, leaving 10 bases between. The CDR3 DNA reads TGTGCCAGCAGCACCGAGGGAGCCTACGAGCAGTACTTC. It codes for CASSTEGAYEQYF.

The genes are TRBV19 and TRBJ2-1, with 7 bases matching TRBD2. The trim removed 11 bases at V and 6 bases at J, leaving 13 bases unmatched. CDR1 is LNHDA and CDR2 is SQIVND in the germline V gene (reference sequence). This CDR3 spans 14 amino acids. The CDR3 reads CAASEAGDPNEQFF. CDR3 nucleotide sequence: TGTGCCGCGAGCGAGGCGGGGGATCCCAATGAGCAGTTCTTC.

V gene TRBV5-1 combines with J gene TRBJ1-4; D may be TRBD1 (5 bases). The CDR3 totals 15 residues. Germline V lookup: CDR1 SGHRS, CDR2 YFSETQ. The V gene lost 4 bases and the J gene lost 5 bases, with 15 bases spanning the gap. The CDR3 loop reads CASSTGRGENEKLFF. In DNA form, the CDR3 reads TGCGCCAGCAGCACAGGACGGGGGGAGAATGAAAAACTGTTTTTT.

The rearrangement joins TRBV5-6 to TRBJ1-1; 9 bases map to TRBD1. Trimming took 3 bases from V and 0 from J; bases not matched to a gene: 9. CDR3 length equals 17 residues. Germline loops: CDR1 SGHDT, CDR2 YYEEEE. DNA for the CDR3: TGTGCCAGCAGCTCCGGCGGGACAGGGTTCTTGAACACTGAAGCTTTCTTT. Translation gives CASSSGGTGFLNTEAFF.

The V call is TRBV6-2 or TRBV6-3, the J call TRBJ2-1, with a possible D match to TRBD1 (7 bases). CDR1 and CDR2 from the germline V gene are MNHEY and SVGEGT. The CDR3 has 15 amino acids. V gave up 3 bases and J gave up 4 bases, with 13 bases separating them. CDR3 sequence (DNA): TGTGCCAGCAGTTATAGGAGGGGGCCTTACAATGAGCAGTTCTTC. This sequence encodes CASSYRRGPYNEQFF.